The sequence of this TCR beta chain was determined in a study of cytomegalovirus exposure and HLA in healthy donors. Regarding the study as a whole: A later analysis showed HLA-associated TCR beta chains outstripping equally common others in clonal expansion. A list of roughly 180 TCR beta chains associated with cytomegalovirus was given. At a 0.05 false discovery rate, a later analysis found some 18,000 TCR beta sequences to be associated with HLA alleles.

The V gene lost 1 base and the J gene lost 6 bases, with 8 bases spanning the gap. In germline, CDR1 is SEHNR, CDR2 FQNEAQ (reference sequence). The length of the CDR3 is 13 residues. A multiplex PCR was run with 60 Vbeta primers and 13 Jbeta primers. Here immunoSEQ multiplex PCR was the method, and the copy in TCRdb shows in-frame clones only, minus some. The table has approximately 160,000 clones, about 75% seen once; the top ten hold over 4%. Remarks on this clone: What it recognizes is unknown.

The rearrangement uses TRBV7-9 and TRBJ2-3; a weak D match, TRBD1 (5 bases). This receptor was obtained from a male donor in good health and CMV-seronegative. The source material was PBMCs. In DNA form, the CDR3 reads TGTGCCAGCAGCTTAGTGGGGCCCGATACGCAGTATTTT. The encoded protein is CASSLVGPDTQYF.